The clone carrying this TCR beta chain was observed a few times. What it binds is unknown. This entry belongs to a study of T cell responses to AZD1222 COVID-19 vaccine. Study-level points and caveats: Reportedly, nearly half of unique spike TCRs recognized epitopes outside B.1.351/B.1.1.7 mutations. Spike-spanning, vaccine-associated CD4 TCRs were dominant at 160-218 and 743-854. AZD1222 recipients seropositive at baseline numbered only 6 or 7.

Produced via immunoSEQ multiplex PCR; TCRdb's table is partial and in-frame only. The table shows more than 100,000 clones, with roughly nine tenths occurring only once. The germline V gene has CDR1 MNHEY and CDR2 SVGEGT. This CDR3 comprises 15 residues. V was cut by 1 base and J by 7 bases, with 16 bases left in between. Sequencing was performed on peripheral blood, taken on day 0 of AZD1222 vaccination. The chain links TRBV6-2 or TRBV6-3 to TRBJ1-1; D ambiguous. The clonotype was recovered from an adult in good health. For the CDR3, the DNA is TGTGCCAGCAGTTACTTGGCCCGCGGGAGGCGTGAAGCTTTCTTT. It encodes CASSYLARGRREAFF.